This TCR beta chain was sequenced during a study of radiation and T cells in renal cell carcinoma. Profiling relied on immunoSEQ multiplex PCR, and the TCRdb table lists in-frame clones only, not all of them. Of 8,000 to 8,500 clones detected, 55% to 65% appear once; the ten largest clones hold around 21%. This clone was seen a few times. There are 14 residues in the CDR3. Looked up from germline, CDR1 is SGHTA and CDR2 is FQGTGA. Losses at the gene ends were 5 bases for V and 7 bases for J; bases not matched to a gene: 5. Treatment: treatment-naive control, cytoreductive nephrectomy. Control samples are tumors resected by cytoreductive nephrectomy without prior radiation.

The sample here was tumor tissue, taken from a patient whose treatment was nephrectomy without radiotherapy. V and J are TRBV7-3 and TRBJ1-6; 7 positions match TRBD1. The TCR comes from a man in his 60s with renal cell carcinoma. CDR3 coding DNA: TGTGCCAGCAGCAAGACAGGGAAGAATTCACCCCTCCACTTT. This codes for CASSKTGKNSPLHF.